The 14 T cell receptor beta chains given below trace back to one sample, sequenced in a study of blood T cells in healthy people across ages. Next came a second PCR, run for about 6 to 11 cycles, which used a sample-barcoded 5' primer along with a J-beta primer mix. TCRdb reprocessed the 5' RACE reads with MiXCR, giving one entry per CDR3 protein. The profile covers around 800,000 distinct CDR3 sequences, with 20% to 30% appearing a single time and less than 3.5% taken by the ten largest. These sequences were also reported in another study, on T cells of mothers and their children.

Sequencing input: blood. Receptor source: a boy aged 5-17 years in good health.

This clonotype was found a few times. The chain couples TRBV7-3 to TRBJ2-7; D might be TRBD2 (7 bases). The CDR3 consists of 14 residues. V gave up 5 bases and J gave up 2 bases, with 13 bases separating them. In germline, CDR1 is SGHTA, CDR2 FQGTGA. The CDR3 loop reads CASSPKGGPYEQYF. The DNA of the CDR3 is TGTGCCAGCAGCCCCAAGGGGGGGCCCTACGAGCAGTACTTC. Complete variable domain (other parts from reference TRBV7-3 and TRBJ2-7): GAGVSQTPSNKVTEKGKYVELRCDPISGHTALYWYRQSLGQGPEFLIYFQGTGAADDSGLPNDRFFAVRPEGSVSTLKIQRTERGDSAVYLCASSPKGGPYEQYFGPGTRLTVT.

The J gene is TRBJ2-5, the V gene TRBV7-9; 8 nucleotides agree with TRBD2. CDR1 and CDR2 from the germline V gene are SEHNR and FQNEAQ (reference sequence). V gave up 1 base and J gave up 3 bases; unmatched junction bases: 7. This CDR3 is 16 amino acids long. This CDR3 reads CASSLGAGGAEETQYF. CDR3 nucleotides: TGTGCCAGCAGCTTAGGCGCGGGGGGCGCTGAAGAGACCCAGTACTTC.

This clonotype was seen only a few times. V gene TRBV29-1 combines with J gene TRBJ2-1, with a weak D call TRBD1 (5 bases). CDR1 SQVTM and CDR2 ANQGSEA come from the germline V gene. This CDR3 has 9 amino acids. Trimming took 6 bases from V and 15 from J, leaving 12 bases between them. The CDR3 loop reads CSVTGPRFF. For the CDR3, the DNA is TGCAGCGTAACAGGCCCGAGGTTCTTC.

The chain has TRBV7-2 and TRBJ2-5; D is ambiguous. V dropped 5 bases and J dropped 5 bases, with 9 bases sitting between them. This CDR3 is built from 12 residues. CDR1 SGHTA and CDR2 FQGNSA come from the germline V gene. The CDR3 DNA reads TGTGCCAGCAGCACCTCTTTGGAGACCCAGTACTTC. Protein: CASSTSLETQYF.

This clonotype appeared many times. The CDR3 here is CSGLQGGETQYF. The CDR3 DNA sequence: TGCAGTGGTCTTCAGGGAGGAGAGACCCAGTACTTC. The rearrangement joins TRBV20-1 to TRBJ2-5; perhaps TRBD2 as D (6 bases). CDR1 is DFQATT, CDR2 SNEGSKA, per germline (reference sequence). Trimming pared 7 bases from V and 4 bases from J, leaving 13 bases between. CDR3 length: 12 amino acids.

The genes are TRBV21-1 and TRBJ2-3; the table's D call TRBD1 went unverified against the DNA. TRBV21-1 is a listed pseudogene. The CDR3 is 18 residues long. CDR3 sequence: CASSKEGRGARGTDTQYF. In nucleotides, the CDR3 is TGTGCCAGCAGCAAAGAGGGCCGGGGGGCGCGAGGCACAGATACGCAGTATTTT.

J is TRBJ2-5 and V is TRBV18; D uncertain. V was shortened by 4 bases and J by 3 bases, with 12 bases between the two germline ends. Germline V gene data show CDR1 as KGHSH and CDR2 as LQKENI. This CDR3 is built from 14 residues. CDR3 residues: CASSRVQIEETQYF. As DNA, the CDR3 is TGTGCCAGCTCACGGGTACAGATCGAAGAGACCCAGTACTTC.

The chain joins TRBV4-3 to TRBJ1-2; TRBD1 is a possible D gene (6 bases). Germline V gene lookup returns CDR1 LGHNA and CDR2 YSLEER. V was pared by 0 bases and J by 7 bases, with 15 bases between. CDR3 length equals 15 residues. The CDR3 DNA is TGCGCCAGCAGCCAAGATAGGGGGGTCAGCGCTGGCTACACCTTC. This translates into CASSQDRGVSAGYTF.

This chain uses TRBV3-1 with TRBJ2-5, with 7 bases lining up with TRBD2. Germline V lookup: CDR1 LGHDT, CDR2 YNNKEL (reference sequence). V shed 7 bases and J 3 bases; nucleotides not matched to a gene: 11. This CDR3 contains 15 residues. As DNA, the CDR3 is TGTGCCAGCAACAAGCCCTTTGGGAGGGAAGAGACCCAGTACTTC. Its protein is CASNKPFGREETQYF.

This clonotype has a handful of counts. The gene calls are TRBV5-1 and TRBJ1-3; the match to TRBD1 covers 7 bases. The CDR3 extends over 16 amino acids. Germline values: CDR1 SGHRS, CDR2 YFSETQ. V shed 4 bases and J 3 bases; nucleotides not matched to a gene: 10. In DNA form, the CDR3 reads TGCGCCAGCAGCACCGGGACAGTTCAGATTGGAAACACCATATATTTT. It translates to CASSTGTVQIGNTIYF.

J is TRBJ2-4 and V is TRBV2; 7 nucleotides align to TRBD1. Germline V gene sequence: CDR1 SNHLY, CDR2 FYNNEI. Losses at the gene ends were 0 bases for V and 16 bases for J; bases not matched to a gene: 12. The CDR3 has 14 residues. The CDR3 region is CASSEALKGAEFYF. The CDR3 nucleotides read TGTGCCAGCAGTGAAGCGCTTAAGGGGGCGGAATTTTACTTC.

CDR3: CASSEARGNWYGYTF. The CDR3 DNA reads TGTGCCAGCAGTGAAGCGAGGGGAAACTGGTATGGCTACACCTTC. This chain links TRBV2 with TRBJ1-2; maybe TRBD1 (5 bases). The CDR3 runs to 15 residues. CDR1 and CDR2 (germline): SNHLY, FYNNEI. Deletions cut 0 bases from V and 5 bases from J, with 13 bases between.

This clonotype was picked up a small number of times. The chain couples TRBV12-3 or TRBV12-4 to TRBJ2-5; 10 nucleotides line up with TRBD2. The DNA matches TRBJ2-1 better at its end, which makes the J call doubtful. The CDR3 is 15 amino acids. Here the CDR3 reads CASSDLAGATNEQFF. The CDR3, as DNA: TGTGCCAGCAGTGACCTAGCGGGGGCAACCAATGAGCAGTTCTTC.

This clonotype was found a few times. This chain uses TRBV12-3 or TRBV12-4 with TRBJ2-1; D is possibly TRBD2 (6 bases). This CDR3 is 12 amino acids long. V was clipped by 6 bases and J by 9 bases, with 12 bases between them. Written as DNA, the CDR3 is TGTGCCAGCAGCCAAACTAGCATTGAGCAGTTCTTC. It encodes CASSQTSIEQFF.